The rows below give T cell receptor beta chains drawn from one sample of a study of T cell responses to AZD1222 COVID-19 vaccine. This table comes from immunoSEQ multiplex PCR, and its TCRdb copy is limited to in-frame clones, with some not included. The sample has roughly 140,000 clones, around 91% seen once. The source was peripheral blood, collected on day 0 of AZD1222 vaccination. The receptors derive from an adult in good health. Both conserved end residues are part of each CDR3. D genes are given only for firm matches. For some rows the clone size is stated as once, few or many, or as a class when expanded; others skip it.

v_call	j_call	clone_size	d_call	cdr3_aa	cdr3_nt
TRBV11-2	TRBJ2-7	NA	TRBD2	CASSRGGGAWEQYF	TGTGCCAGCAGCCGAGGCGGGGGGGCCTGGGAGCAGTACTTC
TRBV19	TRBJ2-1	NA	TRBD2	CASSIGSRGTSGPLSSYNEQFF	TGTGCCAGTAGTATAGGCTCCCGCGGGACTAGCGGACCCCTCAGCTCCTACAATGAGCAGTTCTTC
TRBV20-1	TRBJ2-7	NA	NA	CSASGDRYEQYF	TGCAGTGCTAGTGGGGACCGTTACGAGCAGTACTTC
TRBV7-8	TRBJ2-3	NA	NA	CASSPFTDTQYF	TGTGCCAGCAGCCCCTTCACAGATACGCAGTATTTT
TRBV11-2	TRBJ2-1	NA	NA	CASTLRGVNEQFF	TGTGCCAGCACCCTAAGGGGGGTCAATGAGCAGTTCTTC
TRBV20-1	TRBJ1-6	NA	NA	CSASGPGNNSPLHF	TGCAGTGCTAGTGGGCCAGGGAATAATTCACCCCTCCACTTT
TRBV5-5	TRBJ2-7	NA	NA	CASSLRGSPGEQYF	TGTGCCAGCAGCTTGCGAGGCTCCCCGGGGGAGCAGTACTTC
TRBV28	TRBJ1-1	NA	NA	CASSPLHLGRRNTEAFF	TGTGCCAGCAGTCCACTACACCTAGGCAGGAGGAACACTGAAGCTTTCTTT
TRBV5-1	TRBJ2-5	NA	NA	CASSLLAGGETQYF	TGCGCCAGCAGCTTACTAGCTGGGGGAGAGACCCAGTACTTC
TRBV6-5	TRBJ1-4	NA	NA	CASRKGDWGREKLFF	TGTGCCAGCAGGAAAGGGGATTGGGGAAGGGAAAAACTGTTTTTT
TRBV7-8	TRBJ1-1	NA	NA	CASSLVPEGEAFF	TGTGCCAGCAGCTTAGTCCCAGAAGGTGAAGCTTTCTTT
TRBV20-1	TRBJ1-1	NA	NA	CSARAGAFF	TGCAGTGCTAGAGCCGGAGCTTTCTTT
TRBV7-2	TRBJ1-2	once	TRBD1	CASSYRGQMVGGYTF	TGTGCCAGCAGCTACCGGGGACAGATGGTCGGAGGCTACACCTTC
TRBV28	TRBJ1-3	NA	NA	CASRQTGTRSGNTIYF	TGTGCCAGCAGGCAAACAGGAACCCGTTCCGGAAACACCATATATTTT